Listed here are 31 T cell receptor beta chains from one sample, sequenced in a study of T-cell reconstitution after alpha-beta-depleted transplantation in children. Unique molecular identifiers were incorporated when the TCRbeta library was constructed. In TCRdb, the PCR reads were re-called with MiXCR into one record per CDR3 protein. The sample has over 85,000 distinct CDR3 sequences, about 6.8% seen once. Sequenced here: PBMCs, sampled before TCRalphabeta/CD19-depleted stem cell transplant. Receptors were obtained from a boy aged 2-9 years with acute lymphoblastic leukemia, due to receive a stem cell transplant.

This clonotype was detected ten times or more. The chain carries TRBV4-3 and TRBJ1-3, with D uncertain. CDR1 is LGHNA and CDR2 is YSLEER in the germline V gene. The CDR3 sequence is 16 residues long. V lost 0 bases to trimming and J lost 2 bases, with 11 bases between them. CDR3 loop: CASSQDERYPGNTIYF. The CDR3 DNA reads as TGCGCCAGCAGCCAAGATGAGAGGTACCCTGGAAACACCATATATTTT.

This clonotype was seen ten or more times. The V and J genes are TRBV20-1 and TRBJ1-5, with D uncertain. The CDR3 spans 14 residues. Germline V gives CDR1 DFQATT, CDR2 SNEGSKA (reference sequence). V was pared by 3 bases and J by 4 bases, with 13 bases between. The CDR3 reads CSARGRDWNQPQHF. CDR3 coding DNA: TGCAGTGCTAGGGGCCGGGATTGGAATCAGCCCCAGCATTTT.

This clonotype was observed a handful of times. The CDR3 here is CASSIRTGGNYGYTF. DNA for the CDR3: TGTGCCAGCAGCATAAGGACAGGGGGGAACTATGGCTACACCTTC. The chain joins TRBV7-2 to TRBJ1-2, with 10 bases matching TRBD1. Germline V gene lookup returns CDR1 SGHTA and CDR2 FQGNSA. The CDR3 runs to 15 residues. J gave up 2 bases and V 5 bases, and 5 bases lay outside the gene matches.

In this sample, this clonotype turned up many times. The rearrangement joins TRBV12-3 or TRBV12-4 to TRBJ1-2; TRBD1 might be the D (5 bases). The V end lost 7 bases, the J end lost 6 bases, and 21 bases lay between the germline ends. There are 15 residues in the CDR3. DNA for the CDR3: TGTGCCAGCACCCCTACGACGGCGGGGCTGGATGGCTACACCTTC. It yields the protein CASTPTTAGLDGYTF.

This clonotype is deemed medium-sized. The chain employs TRBV27 and TRBJ2-1; perhaps D is TRBD1 or TRBD2 (6 bases each). The germline V gene encodes CDR1 MNHEY and CDR2 SMNVEV (reference sequence). With 3 bases removed from V and 10 bases from J, the gap between germline ends came to 13 bases. This CDR3 is 13 amino acids long. This chain's CDR3 is CASSFGGLGEQFF. The DNA of the CDR3 is TGTGCCAGCAGTTTTGGGGGGCTTGGGGAGCAGTTCTTC.

This clonotype appeared many times. The CDR3 DNA reads as TGTGCCAGCAGTTTTTCCGATTATAATTCACCCCTCCACTTT. Its translation: CASSFSDYNSPLHF. The genes are TRBV28 and TRBJ1-6; the D is unclear. Trimming pared 3 bases from V and 4 bases from J, leaving 7 bases between. The CDR3 spans 14 residues. CDR1 MDHEN and CDR2 SYDVKM come from the germline V gene.

The rearrangement uses TRBV2 and TRBJ1-3; D is unresolved. Trimming left V 2 bases short and J 7 bases short, with 0 bases between. The CDR3 totals 10 residues. CDR1 SNHLY and CDR2 FYNNEI come from the germline V gene. This CDR3 reads CASSENTIYF. In DNA, the CDR3 is TGTGCCAGCAGTGAAAACACCATATATTTT.

Only a few counts were recorded for this clonotype. For the CDR3, the DNA is TGCAGTGCTAGAGGCCCTAGCGGGGGGGCAGCAGATACGCAGTATTTT. Protein sequence: CSARGPSGGAADTQYF. The chain couples TRBV20-1 to TRBJ2-3, with 12 nucleotides matching TRBD2. The V segment lost 1 base and the J segment 4 bases; nucleotides outside the gene matches: 6. The CDR3 runs to 16 residues. CDR1 and CDR2 (germline): DFQATT, SNEGSKA (reference sequence).

This chain uses TRBV12-3 or TRBV12-4 with TRBJ1-1, with TRBD1 as a possible D gene (6 bases). V lost 3 bases and J 5 bases, leaving 13 bases between the germline ends. The CDR3 loop spans 14 amino acids. The CDR3: CASSLQGLDTEAFF. The DNA of the CDR3 is TGTGCCAGCAGTTTGCAGGGGTTGGATACTGAAGCTTTCTTT.

This clonotype has at least ten counts. The chain combines TRBV29-1 with TRBJ2-7, with 7 positions matching TRBD1. The CDR3 contains 11 residues. CDR1 SQVTM and CDR2 ANQGSEA come from the germline V gene. Losses at the gene ends were 7 bases for V and 2 bases for J; bases not matched to a gene: 2. The CDR3 region is CSAGTAYEQYF. CDR3 bases: TGCAGCGCCGGGACAGCCTACGAGCAGTACTTC.

The chain has TRBV7-2 and TRBJ2-2; maybe TRBD2 (5 bases). V dropped 1 base and J dropped 4 bases, with 7 bases sitting between them. This CDR3 is built from 14 residues. From germline, CDR1 is SGHTA and CDR2 FQGNSA. DNA for the CDR3: TGTGCCAGCAGCTTAGGAGGGAGCACCGGGGAGCTGTTTTTT. Protein: CASSLGGSTGELFF. Variable domain in full (rest from reference TRBV7-2 and TRBJ2-2): GAGVSQSPSNKVTEKGKDVELRCDPISGHTALYWYRQSLGQGLEFLIYFQGNSAPDKSGLPSDRFSAERTGGSVSTLTIQRTQQEDSAVYLCASSLGGSTGELFFGEGSRLTVL.

This clonotype was seen ten or more times. The chain has TRBV9 and TRBJ1-4, with no clear D. CDR1 is SGDLS, CDR2 YYNGEE, per germline. The germline V and J ends were trimmed by 4 bases and 3 bases, with 10 bases remaining between them. The CDR3 contains 14 residues. CDR3 sequence reads: CASSPGPSNEKLFF. The CDR3 DNA sequence: TGTGCCAGCAGCCCAGGCCCATCTAATGAAAAACTGTTTTTT.

As for this clonotype: At one boundary the junction diverges from the germline segment, which might be a read error. The genes are TRBV7-7 and TRBJ2-5, with D possibly being TRBD1 or TRBD2 (6 bases each). In germline, CDR1 is SSHAT, CDR2 FNYEAQ (reference sequence). The CDR3 length is 13 residues. The CDR3 sequence: CASSAQGRETQYF. The CDR3 DNA reads as TGTGCTAGCAGCGCTCAGGGGAGGGAGACCCAGTACTTC.

J is TRBJ2-1 and V is TRBV7-3; TRBD1 matches 7 bases. The CDR3 is 14 residues long. J gave up 6 bases and V 5 bases, and 7 bases lay outside the gene matches. Germline lookup yields CDR1 SGHTA and CDR2 FQGTGA. The CDR3 loop is CASSPGTEVNEQFF. As DNA, the CDR3 is TGTGCCAGCAGCCCCGGGACAGAGGTCAATGAGCAGTTCTTC.

This clonotype was seen many times. The V gene is TRBV29-1, the J gene TRBJ2-7; 8 bases fit TRBD1. The germline V gene encodes CDR1 SQVTM and CDR2 ANQGSEA. The V gene end was trimmed by 4 bases and the J gene end by 5 bases; junction bases not matched to a gene: 7. The length of the CDR3 is 13 residues. For the CDR3, the DNA is TGCAGCGTTGCCTCGGACAGGGCGGACGAGCAGTACTTC. As protein: CSVASDRADEQYF.

In this sample, this clonotype turned up a few times. This chain links TRBV7-2 with TRBJ2-3, with 11 bases lining up with TRBD2. J was trimmed by 4 bases and V by 2 bases; bases with no gene match: 8. CDR3 length equals 17 residues. Germline CDR1 reads SGHTA; CDR2 reads FQGNSA. The CDR3 loop is CASSLRATSGVADTQYF. The DNA of the CDR3 is TGTGCCAGCAGCTTACGGGCGACTAGCGGGGTTGCAGATACGCAGTATTTT.

This clonotype has a count of ten or more. The CDR3: CASSPVAGDYNEQFF. The DNA of the CDR3 is TGTGCCAGCTCACCAGTAGCGGGGGACTACAATGAGCAGTTCTTC. The V and J genes are TRBV18 and TRBJ2-1, with TRBD2 matching over 9 bases. V dropped 2 bases and J dropped 3; count of bases not matched to a gene: 2. CDR3 size: 15 residues. Looked up from germline, CDR1 is KGHSH and CDR2 is LQKENI. Filled out from reference TRBV18 and TRBJ2-1, the complete variable domain reads NAGVMQNPRHLVRRRGQEARLRCSPMKGHSHVYWYRQLPEEGLKFMVYLQKENIIDESGMPKERFSAEFPKEGPSILRIQQVVRGDSAAYFCASSPVAGDYNEQFFGPGTRLTVL.

This clonotype turned up a few times. V and J are TRBV6-1 and TRBJ1-1; no definite D call. The CDR3 loop spans 13 amino acids. The V gene's germline CDR1 is MNHNS and CDR2 SASEGT. With 1 base removed from V and 5 bases from J, the gap between germline ends came to 8 bases. This CDR3 is CASSEGAGTEAFF. The CDR3 DNA reads TGTGCCAGCAGTGAAGGGGCGGGGACTGAAGCTTTCTTT.

The chain recombines TRBV28 with TRBJ2-5; 7 bases are shared with TRBD2. The CDR3 is 13 residues long. Germline CDR1 reads MDHEN; CDR2 reads SYDVKM. The ends lost 6 bases at V and 4 bases at J; junction bases unmatched: 5. CDR3 nucleotides: TGTGCCAGCAGCCGGACGGGGGGAGAGACCCAGTACTTC. Protein product: CASSRTGGETQYF.

There are many counts of this clonotype. The J gene is TRBJ2-5, the V gene TRBV7-9, with D perhaps given as TRBD1 or TRBD2 (5 bases each). With 5 bases removed from V and 4 bases from J, the gap between germline ends came to 14 bases. CDR3 length: 14 residues. Germline V gene sequence: CDR1 SEHNR, CDR2 FQNEAQ (reference sequence). The CDR3 nucleotides are TGTGCCAGCAGCAGAAAGAGGGGTACAGAGACCCAGTACTTC. Residues: CASSRKRGTETQYF.

CDR3 in DNA: TGTGCCAGCAGCCAGATAGCTACAGCCGTTTCCACAGATACGCAGTATTTT. This sequence encodes CASSQIATAVSTDTQYF. The chain recombines TRBV14 with TRBJ2-3; unclear D gene. Germline values: CDR1 SGHDN, CDR2 FVKESK. The germline V and J ends were trimmed by 3 bases and 2 bases, with 18 bases remaining between them. This CDR3 region has 17 residues.

This clonotype was detected ten times or more. In nucleotides, the CDR3 is TGCAGTGCTAGAGATGGGGGGGGGGATTACAATGAGCAGTTCTTC. Translated: CSARDGGGDYNEQFF. The chain has TRBV20-1 and TRBJ2-1, with 7 bases lining up with TRBD2. The CDR3 is 15 amino acids. CDR1 and CDR2 (germline): DFQATT, SNEGSKA (reference sequence). V gave up 0 bases and J gave up 4 bases; unmatched junction bases: 6.

There are a few counts of this clonotype. The V call is TRBV5-1, the J call TRBJ2-1, with 7 bases fitting TRBD2. CDR1 SGHRS and CDR2 YFSETQ come from the germline V gene. This CDR3 comprises 15 residues. V shed 3 bases and J 2 bases; nucleotides not matched to a gene: 5. The CDR3 reads CASSSGLVPYNEQFF. The DNA for the CDR3 is TGCGCCAGCAGCTCCGGACTAGTCCCCTACAATGAGCAGTTCTTC.

The table lists this clonotype with many counts. The chain joins TRBV7-2 to TRBJ1-1; D ambiguous. This CDR3 spans 15 amino acids. Germline V gene data show CDR1 as SGHTA and CDR2 as FQGNSA. V was trimmed by 5 bases and J by 0 bases, leaving 13 bases between them. CDR3 loop: CASSPTGNLNTEAFF. CDR3 coding DNA: TGTGCCAGCAGCCCGACGGGGAACCTGAACACTGAAGCTTTCTTT.

This rearrangement joins TRBV5-1 to TRBJ2-7, with D uncertain. The V gene lost 6 bases and the J gene lost 3 bases, with 16 bases spanning the gap. Per the germline V gene, CDR1 is SGHRS and CDR2 is YFSETQ. The CDR3 consists of 14 residues. In DNA, the CDR3 is TGCGCCAGCACCCTGGGCCTCGGCTTCTACGAGCAGTACTTC. Amino acid sequence: CASTLGLGFYEQYF.

This clonotype was counted only a few times. This chain joins TRBV7-3 and TRBJ2-5; 12 bases match TRBD2. The V and J ends lost 2 bases and 5 bases, in that order; junction bases with no gene match: 9. CDR1 SGHTA and CDR2 FQGTGA come from the germline V gene. CDR3 length: 17 amino acids. As DNA, the CDR3 is TGTGCCAGCAGCTTAGTATCTAGCGGGGGGGCCAGGGAGACCCAGTACTTC. It encodes CASSLVSSGGARETQYF.

This chain links TRBV10-1 with TRBJ1-1, with TRBD1 matching over 7 bases. The germline CDR1 and CDR2 sequences are WNHNN and SYGVQD (reference sequence). After removal of 7 bases from V and 6 bases from J, the junction contained 8 bases not matched to a gene. CDR3 length: 13 residues. In DNA form, the CDR3 reads TGCGCCAGCACCATCAAGCAGGGGGCTGAAGCTTTCTTT. Translated, it gives CASTIKQGAEAFF.

V is TRBV7-2 and J is TRBJ1-2; D not certain. This CDR3 has 13 residues. The V end was cut by 2 bases, the J end by 8 bases, with 12 bases between. Germline values: CDR1 SGHTA, CDR2 FQGNSA. CDR3 sequence: CASSLNHPSGYTF. In nucleotides, the CDR3 is TGTGCCAGCAGCTTAAACCACCCGTCCGGCTACACCTTC.

This clonotype was counted many times. The V call is TRBV5-1, the J call TRBJ1-2; D is perhaps TRBD1 (6 bases). The germline V gene encodes CDR1 SGHRS and CDR2 YFSETQ. Trimming cost V 1 base and J 6 bases, with 13 bases left between them. This CDR3 comprises 14 residues. The CDR3 protein is CASSLSRGENGYTF. CDR3 DNA: TGCGCCAGCAGCTTGAGCAGGGGTGAGAATGGCTACACCTTC.

Ten or more counts support this clonotype. The rearrangement joins TRBV7-9 to TRBJ1-1; D unresolved. This CDR3 contains 13 residues. Germline V gene lookup returns CDR1 SEHNR and CDR2 FQNEAQ (reference sequence). Trimming left V 2 bases short and J 6 bases short, with 10 bases between. The CDR3 loop reads CASSLLPRPEAFF. CDR3 coding DNA: TGTGCCAGCAGCTTACTCCCCAGGCCTGAAGCTTTCTTT.

This clonotype was recorded many times. The rearrangement joins TRBV28 to TRBJ1-1; D is ambiguous. V gave up 7 bases and J gave up 1 base, with 4 bases separating them. CDR3 length: 11 residues. CDR1 is MDHEN and CDR2 is SYDVKM in the germline V gene. The CDR3 DNA reads as TGTGCCAGCACGGCGAACACTGAAGCTTTCTTT. Its translation: CASTANTEAFF.